This TCR beta chain comes out of a study of T cell changes during pregnancy in multiple sclerosis. Trimming shortened V by 2 bases and J by 0 bases, and 9 bases separated the two germline ends. This CDR3 contains 14 residues. Germline CDR1 is SGHRS and CDR2 is YFSETQ. The data were produced by immunoSEQ multiplex PCR, yet TCRdb's version contains in-frame clones alone and is incomplete. The table lists around 72,000 clones, 90% to 95% of them singletons. The clonotype originates from a female donor in good health, enrolled as a control in a pregnancy study. The chain has TRBV5-1 and TRBJ2-7, with TRBD2 as a possible D gene (6 bases). The sample consisted of peripheral blood, taken in the third trimester of pregnancy. The CDR3 loop is CASSFRDFSYEQYF. The DNA of the CDR3 is TGCGCCAGCAGCTTCCGGGACTTCTCCTACGAGCAGTACTTC.